One sample yielded the 5 T cell receptor beta chains listed below, sequenced in a study of T cell responses to AZD1222 COVID-19 vaccine. Clones were sequenced by immunoSEQ multiplex PCR, and TCRdb holds only the in-frame ones, with some missing. The sample includes some 84,000 clones, around 88% of them seen just once. This specimen was peripheral blood, taken 28 days after the second AZD1222 dose. The receptors shown here come from an adult who received the AZD1222 COVID-19 vaccine.

V is TRBV7-2 and J is TRBJ2-5, with D possibly matching TRBD1 (6 bases). V lost 0 bases, J lost 5 bases, and 13 bases lay in between. Germline CDR1 is SGHTA and CDR2 is FQGNSA. This CDR3 has 15 amino acids. DNA of the CDR3: TGTGCCAGCAGCTTAGCGAAGGAGAGGGGGGAGACCCAGTACTTC. It translates to CASSLAKERGETQYF.

This clone was recorded only once. This chain joins TRBV18 and TRBJ1-5; D not resolved. CDR3 length equals 13 residues. V lost 2 bases to trimming and J lost 1 base, with 3 bases between them. Germline V CDR1 and CDR2: KGHSH, LQKENI. CDR3: CASSPLSNQPQHF. In DNA form, the CDR3 reads TGTGCCAGCTCACCATTGAGCAATCAGCCCCAGCATTTT.

The CDR3 DNA reads as TGTGCCAGCAGCAAAAGGGGTTGCGCTAGCAGGTTCGATGAGCAGTTCTTC. This translates into CASSKRGCASRFDEQFF. The V call is TRBV21-1, the J call TRBJ2-1. TRBV21-1 is designated a pseudogene. The CDR3 has 17 amino acids.

J is TRBJ2-7 and V is TRBV20-1; perhaps TRBD1 as D (6 bases). The CDR3 spans 11 residues. CDR1 DFQATT and CDR2 SNEGSKA come from the germline V gene (reference sequence). Trimming shortened V by 6 bases and J by 3 bases, and 9 bases separated the two germline ends. The CDR3 nucleotides read TGCAGTGCCCAGGGGAACTACGAGCAGTACTTC. Its protein is CSAQGNYEQYF.

The rearrangement uses TRBV9 and TRBJ1-1, with D uncertain. The CDR3 loop spans 16 amino acids. V was trimmed by 0 bases and J by 1 base, leaving 13 bases between them. Germline CDR1 reads SGDLS; CDR2 reads YYNGEE. In DNA, the CDR3 is TGTGCCAGCAGCGTAGGTCCGGACTGGCCGAACACTGAAGCTTTCTTT. The encoded protein is CASSVGPDWPNTEAFF.